Listed below are T cell receptor beta chains from one sample, sequenced in a study of T-cell memory formation after mild COVID-19. One entry per CDR3 protein, called by TCRdb with MiXCR from the 5' RACE reads. The sample lists 250,000 to 300,000 distinct CDR3 sequences; roughly 15% were seen once. The specimen was PBMCs or a T cell subset sorted from them (not recorded which). Receptor source: a man younger than 35 who had mild COVID-19 (a few samples of this study predate the infection). Cell type and time point are not known. The conserved cysteine and the conserved F or W are not part of the CDR3 here. Where a row states a size, it is once, few, many or the class of an expanded clone; other rows omit it.

TRBV12-3/TRBV12-4,few,ASRSPGTEAF
TRBV7-6,few,ASVPGQGFTGELF
TRBV7-9,few,ASSLETGAIYEQY
TRBV7-9,-,ASSLGASGYNSPLH
TRBV12-5,-,ASADGFTEAF
TRBV6-1,few,ASSVGGSGANVLT
TRBV12-3/TRBV12-4,-,ASSPLTSGGLGQY
TRBV4-2,-,ASSQDRAGFRQPQH
TRBV5-1,-,ASSPTGDPYNEQF
TRBV4-1,many,ASSLGTGGENTEAF
TRBV12-3/TRBV12-4,many,ASRLGQGADTQY
TRBV5-1,few,ASRPSVVDGYT
TRBV5-5,-,ASSLVHGQGAYGYT
TRBV29-1,-,SVVAAEELGYEQY
TRBV20-1,-,SAPDRNQETQY
TRBV18,-,ASSPSQGPYEQY
TRBV6-5,-,ASRPGQGRDTQY
TRBV4-1,-,ASSQDFVQGRNIQY
TRBV20-1,few,SAPQGTSGEQY
TRBV7-6,-,ASSAATYSGNTIY
TRBV3-1,-,ASSQAGAIVKKLF
TRBV12-3/TRBV12-4,many,ASSQTRTQY
TRBV9,-,ASSQDSHSNQPQH
TRBV6-4,-,ASSETGTNNEQF
TRBV20-1,-,SAIYNTFQETQY
TRBV29-1,-,SVEHGTEAF
TRBV4-1,few,ASRETSGRQPQH
TRBV20-1,-,SARGQSNEKLF
TRBV7-3,few,ASSKFPFGYGYT
TRBV5-1,many,ASSLVSESNEKLF
TRBV6-5,few,ASRRDRANSYEQY
TRBV20-1,-,SASKGTIEKLF
TRBV3-1,few,ASSHYRAQPQH
TRBV18,few,ASSPPVTGITDTQY
TRBV5-1,-,ASSLGDRANGYT
TRBV6-5,-,ASSYQLGSPWQY
TRBV28,few,ASSLRGRYQETQY